Listed below are T cell receptor beta chains from one sample, sequenced in a study of PD-1 blockade in classical Hodgkin lymphoma. TCRdb's copy holds only in-frame clones and misses some; the assay was immunoSEQ multiplex PCR. The table shows 10,000 to 15,000 clones, with roughly three quarters occurring only once. The sample was CD4+ T cells from blood, taken at baseline. The receptors derive from a human donor with classical Hodgkin lymphoma. CDR3s include the opening cysteine and the closing phenylalanine or tryptophan. Fields, in order: J gene, V gene, D gene, CDR3 protein. The D gene is left open where the match is weak.

j_call: TRBJ1-2
v_call: TRBV6-5
d_call: TRBD1
cdr3_aa: CASNYFGQGAYGYTF

j_call: TRBJ2-2
v_call: TRBV2
d_call: NA
cdr3_aa: CASSELTINLWPGELFF

j_call: TRBJ2-1
v_call: TRBV18
d_call: NA
cdr3_aa: CASSPSWRGRANEQFF

j_call: TRBJ1-2
v_call: TRBV9
d_call: TRBD1
cdr3_aa: CASSERTGEFGYGYTF

j_call: TRBJ1-6
v_call: TRBV30
d_call: TRBD1
cdr3_aa: CAWNAGQGANSPLHF

j_call: TRBJ1-6
v_call: TRBV7-9
d_call: TRBD1
cdr3_aa: CASSKTDRGHSPLHF

j_call: TRBJ2-7
v_call: TRBV11-2
d_call: NA
cdr3_aa: CASSSLYEQYF

j_call: TRBJ2-6
v_call: TRBV7-8
d_call: TRBD1
cdr3_aa: CASSFRRAGGTNVLTF

j_call: TRBJ2-3
v_call: TRBV19
d_call: NA
cdr3_aa: CASSIVRGDTQYF

j_call: TRBJ2-2
v_call: TRBV6-1
d_call: NA
cdr3_aa: CASSEQGAGELFF

j_call: TRBJ2-1
v_call: TRBV5-1
d_call: TRBD2
cdr3_aa: CASTPTSGGSYNEQFF

j_call: TRBJ1-4
v_call: TRBV10-1
d_call: TRBD1
cdr3_aa: CATLLNGTGFEKLFF

j_call: TRBJ1-1
v_call: TRBV18
d_call: TRBD1
cdr3_aa: CASSPLYRGMATEAFF

j_call: TRBJ2-3
v_call: TRBV6-5
d_call: TRBD2
cdr3_aa: CASSRGGGGRDTQYF

j_call: TRBJ2-1
v_call: TRBV27
d_call: NA
cdr3_aa: CASTNPPFREQFF

j_call: TRBJ2-7
v_call: TRBV9
d_call: TRBD1
cdr3_aa: CASSPRTGKDEQYF

j_call: TRBJ2-7
v_call: TRBV5-1
d_call: NA
cdr3_aa: CASSLLGGEFEQYF

j_call: TRBJ2-7
v_call: TRBV5-1
d_call: NA
cdr3_aa: CASSLGRQHSYEQYF

j_call: TRBJ2-7
v_call: TRBV29-1
d_call: TRBD1
cdr3_aa: CSVDVGGFGEQYF